These 27 T cell receptor beta chains originate from one sample sequenced in a study of cytomegalovirus exposure and HLA in healthy donors. 13 Jbeta primers and 60 Vbeta primers were used for the PCR. The table came from immunoSEQ multiplex PCR; TCRdb's copy has only in-frame clones and leaves some out. The ten top clones account for less than 3%, within a sample of 95,000 to 150,000 clones. Sample: PBMCs. All receptors derive from a man aged 30-40 years in good health and CMV-seronegative.

The genes are TRBV7-9 and TRBJ1-2; D uncertain. V was shortened by 5 bases and J by 9 bases, with 16 bases between the two germline ends. CDR1 and CDR2 (germline): SEHNR, FQNEAQ (reference sequence). This CDR3 comprises 13 residues. The CDR3 is CASSLIETWSYTF. The CDR3 DNA reads as TGTGCCAGCAGCCTGATTGAGACTTGGAGCTACACCTTC.

Judged by frequency, this clone is medium-sized. V and J are TRBV6-4 and TRBJ1-5, with 7 bases that match TRBD1. The CDR3 loop spans 14 amino acids. In germline, CDR1 is MRHNA, CDR2 SNTAGT. The V gene end was trimmed by 6 bases and the J gene end by 1 base; junction bases not matched to a gene: 3. The DNA for the CDR3 is TGTGCCAGCAGCCCAGGGGGGAGCAATCAGCCCCAGCATTTT. Protein sequence: CASSPGGSNQPQHF.

The rearrangement uses TRBV5-1 and TRBJ1-2; a possible D gene is TRBD1 (6 bases). The germline CDR1 and CDR2 sequences are SGHRS and YFSETQ. The ends were cut back, 0 bases at V and 8 bases at J, with 14 bases in the middle. The CDR3 length is 14 residues. CDR3 residues: CASSLDPGVLGYTF. The CDR3 bases are TGCGCCAGCAGCTTGGACCCAGGGGTATTGGGCTACACCTTC.

The genes are TRBV6-5 and TRBJ2-5; the D gene is possibly TRBD1 (6 bases). V lost 0 bases to trimming and J lost 8 bases, with 13 bases between them. The CDR3 has 14 amino acids. Looked up from germline, CDR1 is MNHEY and CDR2 is SVGAGI. The CDR3 here is CASSYSTGMVTQYF. CDR3 DNA sequence: TGTGCCAGCAGTTACTCGACAGGAATGGTCACCCAGTACTTC.

CDR3 in amino acids: CASSENIGAANEKLFF. The DNA for the CDR3 is TGTGCCAGCAGTGAAAATATAGGGGCAGCTAATGAAAAACTGTTTTTT. The chain couples TRBV25-1 to TRBJ1-4, with D tentatively TRBD1 (5 bases). This CDR3 comprises 16 residues. V was pared by 2 bases and J by 3 bases, with 13 bases between. CDR1 is MGHDK, CDR2 SYGVNS, per germline.

The V and J genes are TRBV6-1 and TRBJ1-2; a possible D gene is TRBD1 (5 bases). Trimming stripped 6 bases from V and 0 bases from J, with 8 bases between. This CDR3 spans 13 amino acids. The germline V gene encodes CDR1 MNHNS and CDR2 SASEGT. CDR3 in DNA: TGTGCCAGCAGGGACACTGCTAACTATGGCTACACCTTC. It specifies CASRDTANYGYTF.

The chain employs TRBV13 and TRBJ1-2; D is uncertain. CDR3 size: 15 residues. Germline V gene sequence: CDR1 PRHDT, CDR2 FYEKMQ (reference sequence). V was trimmed by 0 bases and J by 4 bases, leaving 12 bases between them. CDR3 sequence: CASSLGGRESYGYTF. The CDR3 region has the DNA TGTGCCAGCAGCTTAGGGGGCCGGGAGAGCTATGGCTACACCTTC.

For the CDR3, the DNA is TGTGCCAGCAGCTTGTCACGGACAGGGGACGAAAAACTGTTTTTT. This translates into CASSLSRTGDEKLFF. The chain combines TRBV5-6 with TRBJ1-4, with 9 bases lining up with TRBD1. The CDR3 extends over 15 amino acids. V shed 1 base, J shed 8 bases, and the junction held 6 bases outside the gene matches. Germline assignment: CDR1 SGHDT and CDR2 YYEEEE.

The chain recombines TRBV19 with TRBJ1-1; 7 bases align to TRBD1. V lost 7 bases to trimming and J lost 4 bases; unmatched junction nucleotides: 9. This CDR3 is built from 14 residues. Germline V gives CDR1 LNHDA, CDR2 SQIVND (reference sequence). The CDR3 here is CASNPTGRSTEAFF. CDR3 nucleotide sequence: TGTGCCAGTAACCCGACAGGGAGGAGCACTGAAGCTTTCTTT. The variable domain in full, completed from reference TRBV19 and TRBJ1-1, reads DGGITQSPKYLFRKEGQNVTLSCEQNLNHDAMYWYRQDPGQGLRLIYYSQIVNDFQKGDIAEGYSVSREKKESFPLTVTSAQKNPTAFYLCASNPTGRSTEAFFGQGTRLTVV.

The rearrangement uses TRBV6-5 and TRBJ2-1; 7 nucleotides align to TRBD2. V dropped 0 bases and J dropped 4; count of bases not matched to a gene: 6. Germline V gene lookup returns CDR1 MNHEY and CDR2 SVGAGI. This CDR3 comprises 16 residues. The CDR3 loop reads CASSYSSGGRYNEQFF. The CDR3 DNA sequence: TGTGCCAGCAGTTACTCGAGTGGCGGGAGATACAATGAGCAGTTCTTC.

V gene TRBV6-5 combines with J gene TRBJ2-3; tentative D call: TRBD2 (6 bases). V lost 5 bases to trimming and J lost 4 bases, with 10 bases between them. The CDR3 contains 13 residues. Germline assignment: CDR1 MNHEY and CDR2 SVGAGI. The CDR3, as DNA: TGTGCCAGCAGTCCCGGCGGGGCAGATACGCAGTATTTT. This gives the protein CASSPGGADTQYF.

The gene calls are TRBV19 and TRBJ2-5; tentative D call: TRBD1 (6 bases). CDR1 and CDR2 (germline): LNHDA, SQIVND (reference sequence). The V end was cut by 8 bases, the J end by 2 bases, with 18 bases between. CDR3 size: 15 residues. The DNA of the CDR3 is TGTGCCAGTCGGAGGACAGATTTAGGTCAAGAGACCCAGTACTTC. Its protein product is CASRRTDLGQETQYF. Using reference TRBV19 and TRBJ2-5 for the parts outside the CDR3, the full variable domain is DGGITQSPKYLFRKEGQNVTLSCEQNLNHDAMYWYRQDPGQGLRLIYYSQIVNDFQKGDIAEGYSVSREKKESFPLTVTSAQKNPTAFYLCASRRTDLGQETQYFGPGTRLLVL.

The V and J genes are TRBV25-1 and TRBJ2-5; 10 bases agree with TRBD1. Germline-derived CDR1 and CDR2 are MGHDK and SYGVNS. CDR3 length equals 15 residues. Trimming removed 1 base from V and 4 bases from J; junction bases left unmatched: 3. The CDR3 here is CASSEWTGGAETQYF. The CDR3 region has the DNA TGTGCCAGCAGTGAATGGACAGGGGGTGCAGAGACCCAGTACTTC.

The rearrangement joins TRBV2 to TRBJ2-5; 11 nucleotides match TRBD2. Looked up from germline, CDR1 is SNHLY and CDR2 is FYNNEI. Unmatched junction bases numbered 3, after V lost 0 bases and J lost 0 bases. CDR3 length: 17 residues. DNA for the CDR3: TGTGCCAGCAGTGAAGCGGCGGGACTAGCGGACCAAGAGACCCAGTACTTC. It encodes CASSEAAGLADQETQYF.

The gene calls are TRBV6-5 and TRBJ2-7; TRBD1 matches 11 bases. The CDR3 length is 14 residues. The germline gives CDR1 MNHEY, CDR2 SVGAGI. The J segment lost 4 bases and the V segment lost 5 bases, leaving 4 bases of the junction unmatched. This CDR3 reads CASSTGQGAYEQYF. The CDR3 DNA reads TGTGCCAGCAGTACCGGACAGGGGGCTTACGAGCAGTACTTC.

The rearrangement uses TRBV29-1 and TRBJ2-3, with 7 bases fitting TRBD1. This CDR3 has 16 amino acids. Trimming at V came to 7 bases and at J to 2 bases, leaving 15 bases not matched to a gene. Germline assignment: CDR1 SQVTM and CDR2 ANQGSEA. For the CDR3, the DNA is TGCAGCGCCCAAATTCAGAAGGGGGCCCACACAGATACGCAGTATTTT. Its translation is CSAQIQKGAHTDTQYF.

The CDR3 is CASSPAGGSGYTF. The CDR3 coding sequence is TGCGCCAGCAGCCCGGCGGGGGGCAGTGGCTACACCTTC. V is TRBV5-1 and J is TRBJ1-2, with D maybe TRBD1 (6 bases). V lost 4 bases and J lost 7, with 14 bases in between. The V gene's germline CDR1 is SGHRS and CDR2 YFSETQ. This CDR3 contains 13 residues.

This chain links TRBV19 with TRBJ2-1; TRBD1 matches 11 bases. CDR1 LNHDA and CDR2 SQIVND come from the germline V gene (reference sequence). This CDR3 comprises 15 residues. J was trimmed by 3 bases and V by 4 bases; bases with no gene match: 2. The CDR3 nucleotides are TGTGCCAGTAGTACCGGGACAGGGGGCTACAATGAGCAGTTCTTC. This gives the protein CASSTGTGGYNEQFF.

The chain couples TRBV11-2 to TRBJ2-1, with TRBD2 identical over 9 bases. Germline CDR1 and CDR2: SGHAT and FQNNGV. Unmatched junction bases numbered 6, after V lost 3 bases and J lost 6 bases. This CDR3 region has 15 residues. As DNA, the CDR3 is TGTGCCAGCAGCTTCGCTAGCGGGGCGGGCAATGAGCAGTTCTTC. Its protein is CASSFASGAGNEQFF. The entire variable domain, with the rest obtained from reference TRBV11-2 and TRBJ2-1, is as follows: EAGVAQSPRYKIIEKRQSVAFWCNPISGHATLYWYQQILGQGPKLLIQFQNNGVVDDSQLPKDRFSAERLKGVDSTLKIQPAKLEDSAVYLCASSFASGAGNEQFFGPGTRLTVL.

The genes are TRBV7-9 and TRBJ2-7; a weak D match, TRBD1 (6 bases). The ends were cut back, 3 bases at V and 2 bases at J, with 8 bases in the middle. The germline CDR1 and CDR2 sequences are SEHNR and FQNEAQ (reference sequence). The CDR3 covers 13 residues. CDR3 sequence: CASSLDSAYEQYF. CDR3 in DNA: TGTGCCAGCAGCTTGGACAGTGCCTACGAGCAGTACTTC.

The chain carries TRBV14 and TRBJ2-7; 7 nucleotides match TRBD1. Germline CDR1 is SGHDN and CDR2 is FVKESK. The J segment lost 6 bases and the V segment lost 6 bases, leaving 8 bases of the junction unmatched. This CDR3 is built from 13 residues. The CDR3 nucleotides read TGTGCCAGCAGTCTAACAGGGGCCGGCGAGCAGTACTTC. Translating it yields CASSLTGAGEQYF.

The V gene is TRBV5-1, the J gene TRBJ1-4; 7 positions match TRBD1. CDR1 is SGHRS, CDR2 YFSETQ, per germline. The junction had 10 bases not matched to a gene; V was cut back by 0 bases and J by 8 bases. The CDR3 sequence is 16 residues long. The CDR3 loop is CASSLEPRQGGEKLFF. CDR3 coding DNA: TGCGCCAGCAGCTTGGAACCCCGACAGGGAGGAGAAAAACTGTTTTTT.

V gene TRBV30 combines with J gene TRBJ2-1; D perhaps matches TRBD2 (6 bases). The CDR3 is 17 amino acids. The germline V and J ends were trimmed by 2 bases and 4 bases, with 21 bases remaining between them. CDR1 and CDR2 from the germline V gene are GTSNPN and SVGIG (reference sequence). The CDR3 sequence: CAWSQRPGSAGYNEQFF. CDR3 bases: TGTGCCTGGAGTCAAAGACCGGGGTCGGCGGGGTACAATGAGCAGTTCTTC.

This rearrangement joins TRBV11-2 to TRBJ1-1, with TRBD1 identical over 8 bases. Per germline, CDR1 SGHAT and CDR2 FQNNGV. This CDR3 comprises 13 residues. Trimming cost V 5 bases and J 7 bases; bases outside gene matches: 6. CDR3 sequence: CASSLDRDSEAFF. CDR3 nucleotides: TGTGCCAGCAGCCTGGACAGGGACAGTGAAGCTTTCTTT.

CDR3 sequence reads: CASSYGTGNSPLHF. The CDR3 DNA is TGTGCCAGCAGTTACGGGACAGGGAATTCACCCCTCCACTTT. The V and J genes are TRBV6-6 and TRBJ1-6; 9 nucleotides agree with TRBD1. Germline loops: CDR1 MNHNY, CDR2 SVGAGI (reference sequence). The junction had 0 bases not matched to a gene; V was cut back by 2 bases and J by 7 bases. The CDR3 runs 14 residues.

The chain uses TRBV7-9 and TRBJ2-3, with D possibly matching TRBD2 (6 bases). The CDR3 totals 15 residues. Germline V gene sequence: CDR1 SEHNR, CDR2 FQNEAQ (reference sequence). The V end lost 2 bases, the J end lost 3 bases, and 12 bases lay between the germline ends. CDR3 amino acids: CASSLLASVTDTQYF. In DNA, the CDR3 is TGTGCCAGCAGCTTATTGGCTAGCGTTACAGATACGCAGTATTTT.

The chain uses TRBV7-2 and TRBJ2-7, with 9 nucleotides matching TRBD1. V gave up 7 bases and J gave up 3 bases; unmatched junction bases: 4. CDR3 length equals 13 residues. Germline-derived CDR1 and CDR2 are SGHTA and FQGNSA. The CDR3 DNA is TGTGCCAGCAACCGGGACAGGGACTACGAGCAGTACTTC. This sequence encodes CASNRDRDYEQYF.